These T cell receptor beta chains were read from a single sample in a study of blood T cell repertoires in COVID-19. TCRdb keeps only in-frame clones here, not all; method: immunoSEQ multiplex PCR. The table records roughly 250,000 clones, about 90% of them present only once. Sequencing was done on a sample of PBMCs or T cells enriched from blood (not recorded which). Every receptor here comes from a human donor in a cohort exposed to, infected with or recovered from COVID-19 (not recorded which). The donor label of this sample is uncertain. CDR3s include the opening cysteine and the closing phenylalanine or tryptophan. The D gene is left open where the match is weak. Where a row states a size, it is once, few, many or the class of an expanded clone; other rows omit it.

TRBV19	-	TRBJ1-6	-	TGTGCCAGCAGGGATTTTAGCTCCTATAATTCACCCCTCCACTTT	CASRDFSSYNSPLHF
TRBV18	-	TRBJ1-3	TRBD1	TGTGCCAGCTCACCGGGACAGGGAACCTCTGGAAACACCATATATTTT	CASSPGQGTSGNTIYF
TRBV5-1	once	TRBJ2-5	TRBD1	TGCGCCAGCAGCCCGGAGACAGGGGGCGAGGAGACCCAGTACTTC	CASSPETGGEETQYF
TRBV4-3	-	TRBJ2-7	TRBD1	TGCGCCAGCAGCCACCGACCGGGACAGGGATACGAGCAGTACTTC	CASSHRPGQGYEQYF
TRBV4-3	-	TRBJ1-1	-	TGCGCCAGCAGCCTAACCCCCACAGGGAACACTGAAGCTTTCTTT	CASSLTPTGNTEAFF
TRBV19	-	TRBJ1-3	-	TGTGCCAGTAGTAGGAGGGGCTCCAGCGAGGACACCATATATTTT	CASSRRGSSEDTIYF
TRBV18	-	TRBJ1-6	TRBD1	TGTGCCAGCTCACCACTCCCTAACAGGGGGGGTTATAATTCACCCCTCCACTTT	CASSPLPNRGGYNSPLHF
TRBV6-5	-	TRBJ1-1	-	TGTGCCAGTACTATGGGCAGGGAATCTGAAGCTTTCTTT	CASTMGRESEAFF
TRBV5-1	once	TRBJ2-7	-	TGCGCCAGCAGCTTGACAGGTACCTACGAGCAGTACTTC	CASSLTGTYEQYF
TRBV5-4	-	TRBJ1-6	-	TGTGCCAGCAGCCCAGCGGGACGGTATAATTCACCCCTCCACTTT	CASSPAGRYNSPLHF
TRBV9	-	TRBJ2-1	TRBD2	TGTGCCAGCAGCGTAGACCCGACTAGCGGGGGGTCTTACAATGAGCAGTTCTTC	CASSVDPTSGGSYNEQFF
TRBV30	-	TRBJ1-2	-	TGTGCCTGGAGTGCAGGATTAGACTATGGCTACACCTTC	CAWSAGLDYGYTF
TRBV10-3	-	TRBJ2-3	TRBD2	TGTGCCATCAGTAGCGGGGCCACAGATACGCAGTATTTT	CAISSGATDTQYF
TRBV7-8	-	TRBJ2-1	-	TGTGCCAGCACCATAACTAGGGTACCGAGCTCCTACAATGAGCAGTTCTTC	CASTITRVPSSYNEQFF
TRBV6-4	-	TRBJ2-3	TRBD2	TGTGCCAGCAGCCTGGGACTAGCGGGCACAGATACGCAGTATTTT	CASSLGLAGTDTQYF
TRBV7-3	-	TRBJ1-2	TRBD1	TGTGCCAGCAGCTTAACCCCCGACAGGGATGGGGGCTACACCTTC	CASSLTPDRDGGYTF
TRBV7-2	-	TRBJ2-6	-	TGTGCCAGCAGCTTAGGTTTGGGGACAGGGGCCAACGTCCTGACTTTC	CASSLGLGTGANVLTF